What follows are 29 T cell receptor beta chains derived from one specimen sequenced in a study of T cell responses to AZD1222 COVID-19 vaccine. Clones were read by immunoSEQ multiplex PCR, and TCRdb kept only the in-frame ones, dropping some. The profile shows 200,000 to 250,000 clones, less than 95% of them singletons. Source: peripheral blood, taken 28 days after the second dose of the MenACWY control vaccine. These receptors were collected from an adult who received the MenACWY meningococcal vaccine as a control.

This chain links TRBV6-1 with TRBJ2-7, with 8 bases fitting TRBD2. The CDR3 extends over 16 amino acids. CDR1 is MNHNS, CDR2 SASEGT, per germline. V shed 1 base and J 2 bases; nucleotides not matched to a gene: 7. The CDR3 loop is CASSEGWRGVPYEQYF. CDR3 DNA: TGTGCCAGCAGTGAAGGCTGGCGGGGGGTGCCCTACGAGCAGTACTTC.

To note about this clone: A junction end diverges from the germline sequence, so it may reflect a read error. This CDR3 is CASSLSLLGNQPQHF. The DNA for the CDR3 is TGTGCCAGCAGCTTATCGCTGTTGGGCAATCAGCCCCAGCATTTT. The rearrangement links TRBV27 to TRBJ1-5; D not certain. CDR1 MNHEY and CDR2 SMNVEV come from the germline V gene (reference sequence). The CDR3 consists of 15 residues.

V and J are TRBV6-5 and TRBJ2-7; D possibly corresponds to TRBD1 (6 bases). CDR3 length: 12 residues. V was trimmed by 5 bases and J by 6 bases, leaving 11 bases between them. Germline V CDR1 and CDR2: MNHEY, SVGAGI. CDR3 region: CASSRLDSEQYF. The CDR3 DNA sequence: TGTGCCAGCAGTAGACTGGACAGCGAGCAGTACTTC.

This clone was counted a single time. The chain couples TRBV14 to TRBJ1-2; TRBD1 matches 7 bases. Germline V CDR1 and CDR2: SGHDN, FVKESK. This CDR3 has 15 residues. V shed 0 bases, J shed 3 bases, and the junction held 4 bases outside the gene matches. The CDR3, as DNA: TGTGCCAGCAGCCAAGATCTAGGGGGCGACTATGGCTACACCTTC. Translation gives CASSQDLGGDYGYTF.

The sample holds one count of this clone. This chain joins TRBV19 and TRBJ2-7; D is possibly TRBD2 (6 bases). The CDR3 is 12 residues long. From germline, CDR1 is LNHDA and CDR2 SQIVND (reference sequence). Trimming pared 10 bases from V and 3 bases from J, leaving 13 bases between. This CDR3 reads CATRDSNYEQYF. The CDR3 region has the DNA TGTGCCACTAGGGACTCGAACTACGAGCAGTACTTC. Filled out from reference TRBV19 and TRBJ2-7, the complete variable domain reads DGGITQSPKYLFRKEGQNVTLSCEQNLNHDAMYWYRQDPGQGLRLIYYSQIVNDFQKGDIAEGYSVSREKKESFPLTVTSAQKNPTAFYLCATRDSNYEQYFGPGTRLTVT.

In DNA form, the CDR3 reads TGTGCCTGGAGGGGGGACAGGGGGTACGAGCAGTACTTC. Translated, it gives CAWRGDRGYEQYF. The rearrangement joins TRBV30 to TRBJ2-7, with TRBD1 identical over 11 bases. V shed 3 bases and J 4 bases; nucleotides not matched to a gene: 2. The germline V gene has CDR1 GTSNPN and CDR2 SVGIG (reference sequence). The CDR3 has 13 amino acids.

This chain connects TRBV19 to TRBJ1-5; D is unresolved. There are 13 residues in the CDR3. V lost 4 bases and J lost 5, with 9 bases in between. Germline CDR1 reads LNHDA; CDR2 reads SQIVND (reference sequence). CDR3 DNA sequence: TGTGCCAGTAGTACCCAGAGAGATCAGCCCCAGCATTTT. This encodes CASSTQRDQPQHF.

The chain links TRBV3-1 (or the pseudogene TRBV3-2) to TRBJ2-7, with 10 bases that match TRBD1. The V segment lost 2 bases and the J segment 6 bases; nucleotides outside the gene matches: 10. Germline V lookup: CDR1 LGHDT, CDR2 YNNKEL (reference sequence). The length of the CDR3 is 16 residues. In DNA form, the CDR3 reads TGTGCCAGCAGCCAATGGGGGGACAGGGGTTTCTCCGAGCAGTACTTC. It translates to CASSQWGDRGFSEQYF.

V usage is TRBV3-1 (or the pseudogene TRBV3-2) and J usage is TRBJ2-5; D gene uncertain. V was clipped by 1 base and J by 0 bases, with 9 bases between them. Germline V lookup: CDR1 LGHDT, CDR2 YNNKEL (reference sequence). The CDR3 totals 15 residues. DNA for the CDR3: TGTGCCAGCAGCCAAGGGGGTGGGTACCAAGAGACCCAGTACTTC. Translation gives CASSQGGGYQETQYF.

This clone was seen just once. V and J are TRBV19 and TRBJ2-2, with a tentative D call TRBD2 (5 bases). Germline V gene sequence: CDR1 LNHDA, CDR2 SQIVND (reference sequence). The CDR3 is made up of 16 amino acids. V lost 2 bases and J lost 6, with 16 bases in between. The DNA for the CDR3 is TGTGCCAGTAGTATATCCCACGGGTCAGCGGCCGGGGAGCTGTTTTTT. Its protein product is CASSISHGSAAGELFF.

V gene TRBV9 combines with J gene TRBJ1-6; maybe TRBD1 (6 bases). V lost 3 bases, J lost 7 bases, and 11 bases lay in between. CDR1 SGDLS and CDR2 YYNGEE come from the germline V gene. This CDR3 is 14 amino acids long. The CDR3 sequence is CASSGGQPNSPLHF. The CDR3 DNA reads as TGTGCCAGCAGCGGAGGACAGCCCAATTCACCCCTCCACTTT.

The rearrangement uses TRBV29-1 and TRBJ2-3; 9 nucleotides line up with TRBD1. With 4 bases clipped from V and 12 bases from J, the junction kept 17 bases outside the gene matches. The CDR3 has 15 residues. Looked up from germline, CDR1 is SQVTM and CDR2 is ANQGSEA. CDR3 bases: TGCAGCGTTGTATTCGGGACAGGGACTACATCCGGACAGTATTTT. It specifies CSVVFGTGTTSGQYF.

The chain couples TRBV4-1 to TRBJ2-7; D ambiguous. The CDR3 is made up of 14 amino acids. V lost 0 bases, J lost 4 bases, and 10 bases lay in between. Germline V gene data show CDR1 as MGHRA and CDR2 as YSYEKL. This chain's CDR3 is CASSQDKGDYEQYF. CDR3 bases: TGCGCCAGCAGCCAAGATAAAGGTGATTACGAGCAGTACTTC.

The J gene is TRBJ2-1, the V gene TRBV5-1, with TRBD1 identical over 7 bases. Per germline, CDR1 SGHRS and CDR2 YFSETQ. V gave up 5 bases and J gave up 7 bases; unmatched junction bases: 12. The CDR3 has 15 amino acids. The CDR3: CASSGTGEPLNEQFF. The CDR3 DNA sequence: TGCGCCAGCAGTGGAACAGGGGAACCTTTAAATGAGCAGTTCTTC.

The V call is TRBV27, the J call TRBJ2-5, with 11 bases aligning to TRBD1. The CDR3 consists of 16 residues. The germline V gene has CDR1 MNHEY and CDR2 SMNVEV (reference sequence). The J segment lost 7 bases and the V segment lost 6 bases, leaving 13 bases of the junction unmatched. This chain's CDR3 is CASRTGTGGNLRTQYF. The CDR3, as DNA: TGTGCCAGCAGAACCGGGACAGGGGGGAATTTGAGGACCCAGTACTTC.

The chain carries TRBV28 and TRBJ2-7, with 9 bases aligning to TRBD2. V lost 6 bases and J lost 1; bases outside the gene matches: 7. Per the germline V gene, CDR1 is MDHEN and CDR2 is SYDVKM. The CDR3 is 15 residues long. CDR3 in amino acids: CASSQSGGRSYEQYF. CDR3 coding DNA: TGTGCCAGCAGCCAGAGCGGGGGGAGGTCCTACGAGCAGTACTTC.

This chain links TRBV13 with TRBJ2-7; D gene ambiguous. Deletions cut 5 bases from V and 0 bases from J, with 17 bases between. Germline CDR1 reads PRHDT; CDR2 reads FYEKMQ (reference sequence). This CDR3 spans 16 amino acids. CDR3 DNA: TGTGCCAGCAGCGCCCTCGCGACACAAAACTCCTACGAGCAGTACTTC. Translating it yields CASSALATQNSYEQYF.

The CDR3 sequence: CASSFPRDPYEQYF. In nucleotides, the CDR3 is TGCGCCAGCAGCTTCCCCAGGGACCCCTACGAGCAGTACTTC. J is TRBJ2-7 and V is TRBV5-1; D could derive from TRBD1 or TRBD2 (5 bases each). V was trimmed by 2 bases and J by 2 bases, leaving 11 bases between them. Germline lookup yields CDR1 SGHRS and CDR2 YFSETQ. CDR3 size: 14 residues.

This sequence joins TRBV6-5 and TRBJ1-2; possible D gene TRBD1, 6 bases. This CDR3 spans 13 amino acids. V lost 6 bases and J lost 3, with 11 bases in between. Germline assignment: CDR1 MNHEY and CDR2 SVGAGI. CDR3 sequence (DNA): TGTGCCAGCAGCCCGGGACACGACTATGGCTACACCTTC. Translation: CASSPGHDYGYTF.

This chain links TRBV9 with TRBJ1-4, with a possible D match to TRBD1 (6 bases). Looked up from germline, CDR1 is SGDLS and CDR2 is YYNGEE. The ends were cut back, 6 bases at V and 3 bases at J, with 21 bases in the middle. This CDR3 has 17 amino acids. CDR3 nucleotides: TGTGCCAGCAACTCCGGAAGGGGGGGCGCCCCTAATGAAAAACTGTTTTTT. Protein: CASNSGRGGAPNEKLFF.

Regarding this clone: Other DNA variants within this sample encode the same CDR3. This chain joins TRBV28 and TRBJ1-1; D remains ambiguous. The ends were cut back, 6 bases at V and 3 bases at J, with 8 bases in the middle. Germline V gives CDR1 MDHEN, CDR2 SYDVKM. This CDR3 has 12 residues. The CDR3 reads CASSPIDTEAFF. The DNA for the CDR3 is TGTGCCAGCAGCCCCATCGACACTGAAGCTTTCTTT.

The chain is built from TRBV19 and TRBJ1-2, with D perhaps matching TRBD1 (6 bases). CDR1 and CDR2 (germline): LNHDA, SQIVND (reference sequence). The length of the CDR3 is 17 residues. Trimming cost V 4 bases and J 4 bases, with 22 bases left between them. In nucleotides, the CDR3 is TGTGCCAGTAGTACCCTCGACGGGGGGCGCAGGGCCTATGGCTACACCTTC. This codes for CASSTLDGGRRAYGYTF.

The chain recombines TRBV3-1 (or the pseudogene TRBV3-2) with TRBJ1-2; D unresolved. Trimming left V 2 bases short and J 6 bases short, with 13 bases between. The CDR3 consists of 14 residues. Germline V gene data show CDR1 as LGHDT and CDR2 as YNNKEL (reference sequence). CDR3 residues: CASSQPGLSHGYTF. The CDR3 DNA reads as TGTGCCAGCAGCCAACCGGGCCTATCCCATGGCTACACCTTC.

This clone showed up just once. The chain combines TRBV29-1 with TRBJ2-7, with D unclear. V lost 4 bases and J 0 bases, leaving 4 bases between the germline ends. Germline CDR1 and CDR2: SQVTM and ANQGSEA. The CDR3 loop spans 11 amino acids. The CDR3 region is CSVVGSYEQYF. The CDR3 DNA sequence: TGCAGCGTTGTCGGCTCCTACGAGCAGTACTTC.

This chain uses TRBV19 with TRBJ1-2; D is ambiguous. The CDR3 spans 14 residues. Trimming took 7 bases from V and 5 from J, leaving 17 bases between them. The germline gives CDR1 LNHDA, CDR2 SQIVND (reference sequence). CDR3 in DNA: TGTGCCAGTACCCTGACACCTACTGGGTATGGCTACACCTTC. Its translation is CASTLTPTGYGYTF.

CDR3 protein: CASSPGQFGEKLFF. CDR3 DNA sequence: TGTGCCAGCAGTCCAGGACAGTTTGGCGAAAAACTGTTTTTT. The chain has TRBV27 and TRBJ1-4; TRBD1 is a possible D gene (6 bases). The germline CDR1 and CDR2 sequences are MNHEY and SMNVEV (reference sequence). The CDR3 has 14 amino acids. Trimming took off 5 bases at V and 8 bases at J, with 15 bases between the two ends. Full variable domain (rest looked up from reference TRBV27 and TRBJ1-4): EAQVTQNPRYLITVTGKKLTVTCSQNMNHEYMSWYRQDPGLGLRQIYYSMNVEVTDKGDVPEGYKVSRKEKRNFPLILESPSPNQTSLYFCASSPGQFGEKLFFGSGTQLSVL.

V gene TRBV3-1 (or the pseudogene TRBV3-2) combines with J gene TRBJ1-2; TRBD1 aligns across 7 bases. The germline V gene has CDR1 LGHDT and CDR2 YNNKEL (reference sequence). With V trimmed by 0 bases and J by 4 bases, 11 bases remained unmatched. The length of the CDR3 is 17 residues. CDR3 sequence (DNA): TGTGCCAGCAGCCAAGATCTCACGGACAGGCCCCTCTATGGCTACACCTTC. Translation: CASSQDLTDRPLYGYTF.

The chain recombines TRBV30 with TRBJ1-4; TRBD1 matches 9 bases. The CDR3 loop spans 14 amino acids. Germline values: CDR1 GTSNPN, CDR2 SVGIG (reference sequence). Trimming removed 3 bases from V and 8 bases from J; junction bases left unmatched: 7. The CDR3 is CAWSQDRGREKLFF. The CDR3 region has the DNA TGTGCCTGGAGCCAGGACAGGGGACGAGAAAAACTGTTTTTT.

This chain connects TRBV18 to TRBJ2-1; D is unclear. The V and J ends lost 2 bases and 6 bases respectively, with 14 bases between them. Germline-derived CDR1 and CDR2 are KGHSH and LQKENI. The CDR3 length is 15 residues. Written as DNA, the CDR3 is TGTGCCAGCTCACCAGAGTTGTCAGAGTTCAATGAGCAGTTCTTC. Translating gives CASSPELSEFNEQFF. Supplemented by reference TRBV18 and TRBJ2-1, the full variable domain reads NAGVMQNPRHLVRRRGQEARLRCSPMKGHSHVYWYRQLPEEGLKFMVYLQKENIIDESGMPKERFSAEFPKEGPSILRIQQVVRGDSAAYFCASSPELSEFNEQFFGPGTRLTVL.